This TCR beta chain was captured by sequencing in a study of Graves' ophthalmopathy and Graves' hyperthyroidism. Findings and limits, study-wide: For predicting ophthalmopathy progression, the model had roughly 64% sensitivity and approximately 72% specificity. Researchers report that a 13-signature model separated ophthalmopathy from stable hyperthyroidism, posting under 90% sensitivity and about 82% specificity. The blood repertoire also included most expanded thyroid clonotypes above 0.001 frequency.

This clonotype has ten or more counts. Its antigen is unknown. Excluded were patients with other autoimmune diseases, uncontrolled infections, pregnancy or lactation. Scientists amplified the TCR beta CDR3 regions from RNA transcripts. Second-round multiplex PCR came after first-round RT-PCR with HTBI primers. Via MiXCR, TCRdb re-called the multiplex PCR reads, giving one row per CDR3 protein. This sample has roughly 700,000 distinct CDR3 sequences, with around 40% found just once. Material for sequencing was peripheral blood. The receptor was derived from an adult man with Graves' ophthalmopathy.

The CDR3 loop is CASSVGTGKQETQYF. Written as DNA, the CDR3 is TGTGCCAGCAGCGTTGGGACAGGGAAACAAGAGACCCAGTACTTC. This chain links TRBV9 with TRBJ2-5; 9 bases map to TRBD1. Losses at the gene ends were 2 bases for V and 2 bases for J; bases not matched to a gene: 4. CDR3 size: 15 residues. Germline V gene lookup returns CDR1 SGDLS and CDR2 YYNGEE.